This paragraph covers one T cell receptor (beta chain) sequence. No antigen is known for it. Nashville, Tennessee was home to all donors, who were Caucasian adults. The sample originates from a study of shared clonotypes between healthy human individuals. Study information: Each donor had three CD4 naive, three CD4 memory, two CD8 naive and one CD8 memory plate. Whole-study results and caveats: On the whole, naive subsets had larger estimated richness than memory subsets had.

Each subset's genomic DNA was split evenly across several immunoSEQ plates. Using immunoSEQ multiplex PCR, the repertoire was profiled, and TCRdb retains in-frame clones only, with some absent. The sample has around 300,000 clones, over 75% seen once. Sample: memory CD8+ T cells sorted from blood. The subset was: CD45RO+ cells pooled with CCR7-negative TemRA cells. The sequence derives from a man aged 18-30 years in good health.

The CDR3 here is CASSLDSAYQPQHF. CDR3 DNA: TGTGCCAGCAGCTTAGATTCCGCTTATCAGCCCCAGCATTTT. The rearrangement links TRBV11-2 to TRBJ1-5; no definite D call. CDR1 and CDR2 (germline): SGHAT, FQNNGV. V gave up 0 bases and J gave up 5 bases, with 8 bases separating them. The CDR3 covers 14 residues.